Below are 22 T cell receptor beta chains sequenced from a single sample in a study of beta chain features in type 1 diabetes. Sequenced material consisted of expressed TCRB transcripts (all of the isolated RNA was reverse transcribed). Sequenced by immunoSEQ multiplex PCR; TCRdb stores in-frame clones only, minus some. The profile covers hundreds of thousands of clones, with 15% to 18% appearing a single time and 0.09% to 0.095% taken by the ten largest. Sequences were obtained from naive CD4+ T cells from blood. The receptors originated from a man between 18 and 35 years old in good health.

Only a few counts were recorded for this clone. The rearrangement links TRBV28 to TRBJ2-6; 9 bases agree with TRBD2. Germline CDR1 reads MDHEN; CDR2 reads SYDVKM. V dropped 2 bases and J dropped 0; count of bases not matched to a gene: 8. CDR3 size: 19 residues. The DNA for the CDR3 is TGTGCCAGCAGTTTAAGGTTGTGGACTAGCGACTCTGGGGCCAACGTCCTGACTTTC. Its protein product is CASSLRLWTSDSGANVLTF.

The chain recombines TRBV7-9 with TRBJ1-5; D is perhaps TRBD1 (5 bases). The CDR3 loop spans 12 amino acids. V gave up 5 bases and J gave up 6 bases, with 8 bases separating them. Germline V gene sequence: CDR1 SEHNR, CDR2 FQNEAQ (reference sequence). CDR3 in DNA: TGTGCCAGCAGCGTGGGACTTCAGCCCCAGCATTTT. Encoded protein: CASSVGLQPQHF. Using reference TRBV7-9 and TRBJ1-5 for the parts outside the CDR3, the full variable domain is DTGVSQNPRHKITKRGQNVTFRCDPISEHNRLYWYRQTLGQGPEFLTYFQNEAQLEKSRLLSDRFSAERPKGSFSTLEIQRTEQGDSAMYLCASSVGLQPQHFGDGTRLSIL.

This clone was counted a few times. The V and J genes are TRBV9 and TRBJ2-7; D ambiguous. This CDR3 spans 14 amino acids. The ends were cut back, 3 bases at V and 2 bases at J, with 12 bases in the middle. Germline CDR1 is SGDLS and CDR2 is YYNGEE. The CDR3 spells CASSATTRTYEQYF. CDR3 sequence (DNA): TGTGCCAGCAGCGCTACCACTCGAACCTACGAGCAGTACTTC.

This sequence joins TRBV18 and TRBJ2-5; maybe TRBD2 (5 bases). The CDR3 contains 13 residues. V lost 0 bases and J lost 7, with 9 bases in between. Germline V CDR1 and CDR2: KGHSH, LQKENI. CDR3 loop: CASSPPLGGTQYF. DNA of the CDR3: TGTGCCAGCTCACCACCGCTAGGAGGGACCCAGTACTTC.

This clone has more than one count but fewer than ten. CDR3 coding DNA: TGCGCCAGCAGCTTGGGCCCTTCTAGCGGGAGGGCCGTAACCTACGAGCAGTACTTC. Protein product: CASSLGPSSGRAVTYEQYF. The chain employs TRBV5-1 and TRBJ2-7; 12 bases fit TRBD2. In germline, CDR1 is SGHRS, CDR2 YFSETQ. There are 19 residues in the CDR3. V shed 0 bases, J shed 2 bases, and the junction held 12 bases outside the gene matches.

This clone has just a few counts. V is TRBV9 and J is TRBJ1-3; no definite D call. Germline V gives CDR1 SGDLS, CDR2 YYNGEE. The CDR3 is made up of 13 amino acids. V was clipped by 8 bases and J by 0 bases, with 9 bases between them. CDR3 sequence reads: CASTRSSGNTIYF. The CDR3 region has the DNA TGTGCCAGTACACGGAGCTCTGGAAACACCATATATTTT.

This sequence joins TRBV7-4 and TRBJ2-7; 9 bases are a match to TRBD2. V shed 3 bases, J shed 4 bases, and the junction held 13 bases outside the gene matches. CDR1 is SGHVT, CDR2 SQSDAQ, per germline. This CDR3 region has 17 residues. The CDR3 protein is CASSFRDLAGEDYEQYF. CDR3 bases: TGTGCCAGCAGCTTTAGGGACTTAGCGGGAGAGGATTACGAGCAGTACTTC.

The chain joins TRBV28 to TRBJ1-5; the D gene is possibly TRBD1 (6 bases). Germline V gene sequence: CDR1 MDHEN, CDR2 SYDVKM. V lost 6 bases and J 2 bases, leaving 11 bases between the germline ends. The CDR3 is made up of 14 amino acids. The CDR3 DNA follows: TGTGCCAGCAGGGGGACACTCGGCAATCAGCCCCAGCATTTT. Translation: CASRGTLGNQPQHF.

The sample holds a few counts of this clone. The chain employs TRBV30 and TRBJ1-1, with 7 bases aligning to TRBD1. V lost 1 base and J lost 3; bases outside the gene matches: 2. The germline V gene encodes CDR1 GTSNPN and CDR2 SVGIG (reference sequence). This CDR3 has 13 amino acids. The CDR3 DNA reads TGTGCCTGGAGTGAGACAGGGTACACTGAAGCTTTCTTT. Amino acid sequence: CAWSETGYTEAFF.

V gene TRBV27 combines with J gene TRBJ2-2; D might be TRBD2 (5 bases). CDR3 length: 15 residues. CDR1 is MNHEY, CDR2 SMNVEV, per germline (reference sequence). Trimming cost V 5 bases and J 1 base, with 11 bases left between them. CDR3 sequence reads: CASSVRAVNTGELFF. The CDR3 nucleotides are TGTGCCAGCAGTGTGAGGGCGGTGAACACCGGGGAGCTGTTTTTT.

This clone was picked up a small number of times. This chain uses TRBV9 with TRBJ2-1, with D unresolved. The CDR3 extends over 11 amino acids. Trimming removed 4 bases at V and 7 bases at J, with 6 bases between. Germline V gives CDR1 SGDLS, CDR2 YYNGEE. The CDR3 DNA sequence: TGTGCCAGCAGCTTTTTAAATGAGCAGTTCTTC. Translation: CASSFLNEQFF.

The rearrangement uses TRBV7-9 and TRBJ2-5; tentatively, D is TRBD2 (5 bases). The CDR3 totals 11 residues. The V end was cut by 5 bases, the J end by 10 bases, with 11 bases between. Germline loops: CDR1 SEHNR, CDR2 FQNEAQ (reference sequence). The CDR3 loop reads CASSLTIIQYF. CDR3 bases: TGTGCCAGCAGCCTGACTATTATCCAGTACTTC.

The chain joins TRBV9 to TRBJ2-3; D is tentatively TRBD1 or TRBD2 (7 bases each). The length of the CDR3 is 14 residues. Trimming left V 0 bases short and J 7 bases short, with 12 bases between. Germline V gene data show CDR1 as SGDLS and CDR2 as YYNGEE. CDR3 sequence reads: CASSVEQGGNTQYF. In DNA, the CDR3 is TGTGCCAGCAGCGTAGAGCAGGGGGGGAATACGCAGTATTTT.

This clone was seen a few times. The same CDR3 also results from other DNA sequences found in this sample. This chain joins TRBV5-1 and TRBJ2-5; the D is unclear. The CDR3 runs to 14 residues. V was clipped by 1 base and J by 5 bases, with 12 bases between them. CDR1 and CDR2 from the germline V gene are SGHRS and YFSETQ. The CDR3: CASSLTGGQETQYF. The DNA of the CDR3 is TGCGCCAGCAGCTTGACGGGTGGCCAGGAGACCCAGTACTTC.

The gene calls are TRBV7-6 and TRBJ2-1; D is possibly TRBD1 (6 bases). The V gene's germline CDR1 is SGHVS and CDR2 FNYEAQ. The CDR3 extends over 15 amino acids. The V end lost 7 bases, the J end lost 0 bases, and 13 bases lay between the germline ends. CDR3 sequence reads: CASIPTGSSYNEQFF. The CDR3 nucleotides read TGTGCCAGCATTCCGACAGGCAGCTCCTACAATGAGCAGTTCTTC.

This clone was detected once. The chain has TRBV15 and TRBJ2-1, with D maybe TRBD2 (6 bases). The length of the CDR3 is 17 residues. V lost 1 base, J lost 7 bases, and 20 bases lay in between. Germline lookup yields CDR1 LNHNV and CDR2 YYDKDF (reference sequence). The CDR3: CATSRGWAGSRGNEQFF. The CDR3 DNA follows: TGTGCCACCAGCAGAGGGTGGGCGGGGTCACGGGGGAATGAGCAGTTCTTC.

The chain joins TRBV11-2 to TRBJ2-4; D remains ambiguous. Germline V CDR1 and CDR2: SGHAT, FQNNGV. V lost 2 bases, J lost 0 bases, and 14 bases lay in between. The CDR3 covers 17 residues. The CDR3, as DNA: TGTGCCAGCAGCTTATCCCCGTTTAGGCTAGCCAAAAACATTCAGTACTTC. Residues: CASSLSPFRLAKNIQYF.

The chain joins TRBV2 to TRBJ1-2; TRBD1 is a possible D gene (5 bases). The CDR3 is 13 amino acids. Germline loops: CDR1 SNHLY, CDR2 FYNNEI. Trimming shortened V by 3 bases and J by 4 bases, and 9 bases separated the two germline ends. As DNA, the CDR3 is TGTGCCAGCAGTGACAGGGTTTTCTATGGCTACACCTTC. Translating it yields CASSDRVFYGYTF.

J is TRBJ2-7 and V is TRBV7-2, with D tentatively TRBD1 (5 bases). V gave up 0 bases and J gave up 7 bases, with 7 bases separating them. Germline V gives CDR1 SGHTA, CDR2 FQGNSA. The CDR3 covers 12 residues. CDR3 protein: CASSLAGREQYF. The CDR3 region has the DNA TGTGCCAGCAGCTTAGCGGGGCGGGAGCAGTACTTC.

Only a few counts were recorded for this clone. The rearrangement uses TRBV9 and TRBJ2-1; 8 bases map to TRBD2. The junction had 7 bases not matched to a gene; V was cut back by 1 base and J by 10 bases. The CDR3 has 14 residues. The germline CDR1 and CDR2 sequences are SGDLS and YYNGEE. Here the CDR3 DNA reads TGTGCCAGCAGCGTATCGACGGGGGGGCAAGAGCAGTTCTTC. Translation gives CASSVSTGGQEQFF. The variable domain in full, with the rest retrieved from reference TRBV9 and TRBJ2-1, is DSGVTQTPKHLITATGQRVTLRCSPRSGDLSVYWYQQSLDQGLQFLIQYYNGEERAKGNILERFSAQQFPDLHSELNLSSLELGDSALYFCASSVSTGGQEQFFGPGTRLTVL.

This clone was seen a few times. The chain employs TRBV7-2 and TRBJ2-1; D may be TRBD1 or TRBD2 (6 bases each). The V end lost 0 bases, the J end lost 15 bases, and 18 bases lay between the germline ends. The CDR3 consists of 14 residues. In germline, CDR1 is SGHTA, CDR2 FQGNSA. The CDR3 DNA is TGTGCCAGCAGCTTAGCGTCAGGGGCGGAGGGTTCGTTCTTC. The encoded protein is CASSLASGAEGSFF.

This clone has a handful of counts. The chain has TRBV14 and TRBJ1-1, with a weak D call TRBD1 (5 bases). Germline V lookup: CDR1 SGHDN, CDR2 FVKESK. Trimming took 3 bases from V and 0 from J, leaving 5 bases between them. This CDR3 is 13 amino acids long. CDR3 sequence reads: CASSQGVNTEAFF. CDR3 DNA: TGTGCCAGCAGCCAGGGGGTGAACACTGAAGCTTTCTTT. The complete variable domain, with remaining parts taken from reference TRBV14 and TRBJ1-1, reads EAGVTQFPSHSVIEKGQTVTLRCDPISGHDNLYWYRRVMGKEIKFLLHFVKESKQDESGMPNNRFLAERTGGTYSTLKVQPAELEDSGVYFCASSQGVNTEAFFGQGTRLTVV.